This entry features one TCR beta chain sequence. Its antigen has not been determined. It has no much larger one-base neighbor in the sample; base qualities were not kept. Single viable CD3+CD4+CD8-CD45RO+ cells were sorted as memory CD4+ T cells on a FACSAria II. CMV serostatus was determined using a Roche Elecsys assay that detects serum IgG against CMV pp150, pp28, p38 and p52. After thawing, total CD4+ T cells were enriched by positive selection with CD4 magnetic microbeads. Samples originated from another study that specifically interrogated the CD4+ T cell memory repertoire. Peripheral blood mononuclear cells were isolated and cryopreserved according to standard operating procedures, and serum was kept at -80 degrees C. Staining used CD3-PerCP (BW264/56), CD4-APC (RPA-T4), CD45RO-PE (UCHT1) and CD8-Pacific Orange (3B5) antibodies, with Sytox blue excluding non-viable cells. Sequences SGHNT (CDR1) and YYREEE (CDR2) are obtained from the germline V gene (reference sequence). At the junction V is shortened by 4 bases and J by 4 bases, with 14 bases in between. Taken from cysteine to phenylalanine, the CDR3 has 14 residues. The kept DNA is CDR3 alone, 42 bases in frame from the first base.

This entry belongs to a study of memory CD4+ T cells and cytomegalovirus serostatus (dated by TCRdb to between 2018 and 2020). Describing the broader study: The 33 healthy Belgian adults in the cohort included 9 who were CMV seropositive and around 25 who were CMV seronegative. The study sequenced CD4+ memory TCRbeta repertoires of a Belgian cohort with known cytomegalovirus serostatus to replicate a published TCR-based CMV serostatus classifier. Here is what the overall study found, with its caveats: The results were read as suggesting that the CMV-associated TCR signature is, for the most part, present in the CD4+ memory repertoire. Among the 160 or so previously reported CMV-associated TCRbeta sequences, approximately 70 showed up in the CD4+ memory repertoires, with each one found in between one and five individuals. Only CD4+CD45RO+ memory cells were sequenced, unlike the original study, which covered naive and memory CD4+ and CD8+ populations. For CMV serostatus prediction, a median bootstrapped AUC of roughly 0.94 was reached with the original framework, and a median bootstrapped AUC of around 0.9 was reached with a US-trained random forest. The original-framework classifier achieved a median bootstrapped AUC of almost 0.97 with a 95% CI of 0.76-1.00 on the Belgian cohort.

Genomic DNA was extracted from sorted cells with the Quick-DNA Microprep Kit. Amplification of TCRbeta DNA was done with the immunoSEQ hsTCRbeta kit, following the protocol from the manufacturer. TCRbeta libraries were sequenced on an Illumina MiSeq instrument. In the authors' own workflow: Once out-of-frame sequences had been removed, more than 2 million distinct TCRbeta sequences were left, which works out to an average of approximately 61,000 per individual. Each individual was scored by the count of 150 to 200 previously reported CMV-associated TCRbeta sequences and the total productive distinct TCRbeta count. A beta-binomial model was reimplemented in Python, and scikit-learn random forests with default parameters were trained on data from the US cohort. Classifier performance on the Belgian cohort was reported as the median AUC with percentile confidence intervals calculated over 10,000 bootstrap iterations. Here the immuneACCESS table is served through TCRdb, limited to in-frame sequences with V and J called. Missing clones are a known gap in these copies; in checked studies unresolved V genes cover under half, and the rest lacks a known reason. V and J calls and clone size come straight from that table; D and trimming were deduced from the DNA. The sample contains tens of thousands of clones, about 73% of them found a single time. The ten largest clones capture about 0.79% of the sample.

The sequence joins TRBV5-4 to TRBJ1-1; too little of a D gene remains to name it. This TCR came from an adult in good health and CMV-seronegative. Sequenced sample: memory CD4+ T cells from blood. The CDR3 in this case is CASSRAGSITEAFF. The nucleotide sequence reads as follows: TGTGCCAGCAGCAGAGCCGGGTCAATCACTGAAGCTTTCTTT.